These 28 T cell receptor beta chains originate from one sample sequenced in a study of CD8+CD57+ T cells in acquired aplastic anemia. Genomic DNA was employed as the template in profiling TCR beta VDJ and CDR3. One entry per CDR3 protein results from TCRdb running MiXCR on the reads. The sample records under 350,000 distinct CDR3 sequences, approximately 60% being singletons. CD8+CD57+ cell expansion had been shown by flow cytometry in patients chosen for sequencing. Sequenced input: sorted CD4+, CD8+, or CD8+CD57+ T cells (not recorded which) from PBMCs. These receptors originate from a human donor with aplastic anemia.

The chain is built from TRBV20-1 and TRBJ1-2, with D unresolved. CDR3 length equals 14 residues. Trimming left V 6 bases short and J 5 bases short, with 19 bases between. Germline CDR1 is DFQATT and CDR2 is SNEGSKA (reference sequence). CDR3 sequence (DNA): TGCAGTGCCAGATCGGGAGGCAATATATATGGCTACACCTTC. It specifies CSARSGGNIYGYTF.

The genes are TRBV5-1 and TRBJ1-2; 9 nucleotides align to TRBD1. V lost 2 bases to trimming and J lost 5 bases; unmatched junction nucleotides: 4. The CDR3 runs 14 residues. Per the germline V gene, CDR1 is SGHRS and CDR2 is YFSETQ. Here the CDR3 reads CASSLRDRVYGYTF. In DNA, the CDR3 is TGCGCCAGCAGCTTACGGGACAGGGTATATGGCTACACCTTC.

This chain links TRBV2 with TRBJ2-5; D may match TRBD1 or TRBD2 (5 bases each). V lost 9 bases and J 3 bases, leaving 11 bases between the germline ends. The CDR3 runs to 12 residues. Germline V gene lookup returns CDR1 SNHLY and CDR2 FYNNEI. CDR3 amino acids: CASSGTKETQYF. Here the CDR3 DNA reads TGTGCCAGTTCCGGGACGAAAGAGACCCAGTACTTC.

This clonotype was observed a handful of times. CDR3 in DNA: TGCAGCGTTGTCGGGGACAGGGGCGGATCCTACGAGCAGTACTTC. Its protein is CSVVGDRGGSYEQYF. The J gene is TRBJ2-7, the V gene TRBV29-1, with 10 bases aligning to TRBD1. CDR1 is SQVTM, CDR2 ANQGSEA, per germline. The CDR3 runs to 15 residues. Losses at the gene ends were 4 bases for V and 1 base for J; bases not matched to a gene: 7.

The chain recombines TRBV19 with TRBJ2-7; 8 nucleotides align to TRBD1. Unmatched junction bases numbered 8, after V lost 4 bases and J lost 3 bases. CDR1 is LNHDA, CDR2 SQIVND, per germline (reference sequence). CDR3 length: 15 amino acids. CDR3 loop: CASSSIHDRGYEQYF. DNA of the CDR3: TGTGCCAGTAGTAGCATTCACGACAGGGGCTACGAGCAGTACTTC.

Ten or more counts support this clonotype. This chain connects TRBV19 to TRBJ1-4; D not resolved. The CDR3 extends over 15 amino acids. Trimming removed 6 bases at V and 5 bases at J, with 16 bases between. Germline CDR1 reads LNHDA; CDR2 reads SQIVND (reference sequence). The CDR3 DNA sequence: TGTGCCAGTAGCCCGACCCTCAGACAAAATGAAAAACTGTTTTTT. It translates to CASSPTLRQNEKLFF.

The sample holds one count of this clonotype. This chain joins TRBV10-3 and TRBJ1-2; D is perhaps TRBD1 (5 bases). The CDR3 loop spans 13 amino acids. Trimming took off 6 bases at V and 2 bases at J, with 10 bases between the two ends. CDR1 and CDR2 (germline): ENHRY, SYGVKD. CDR3 coding DNA: TGTGCCATCAGCGAACAGGAGAACTATGGCTACACCTTC. Amino acids: CAISEQENYGYTF.

This chain uses TRBV24-1 with TRBJ1-1; 7 bases align to TRBD1. The V gene's germline CDR1 is KGHDR and CDR2 SFDVKD. There are 14 residues in the CDR3. The V and J ends lost 7 bases and 0 bases, in that order; junction bases with no gene match: 4. CDR3 nucleotide sequence: TGTGCCACCAGCAGACAGGGCATGAACACTGAAGCTTTCTTT. This encodes CATSRQGMNTEAFF.

This clonotype was detected many times. This sequence joins TRBV6-1 and TRBJ2-3; D possibly corresponds to TRBD1 (6 bases). Trimming stripped 2 bases from V and 1 base from J, with 10 bases between. Germline CDR1 is MNHNS and CDR2 is SASEGT. The CDR3 runs to 15 residues. DNA for the CDR3: TGTGCCAGCAGTGAAAGGCCAGGGGGCACAGATACGCAGTATTTT. This sequence encodes CASSERPGGTDTQYF.

The V gene is TRBV6-5, the J gene TRBJ2-1, with D hard to call. Between the trimmed V and J ends, which lost 6 bases and 7 bases, there was a span of 7 bases. Per germline, CDR1 MNHEY and CDR2 SVGAGI. The CDR3 has 11 amino acids. CDR3 sequence reads: CASRLANEQFF. The CDR3 nucleotides read TGTGCCAGCAGACTCGCAAATGAGCAGTTCTTC.

This clonotype came up many times. The V gene is TRBV5-5, the J gene TRBJ1-1; the D is unclear. The V and J ends lost 0 bases and 2 bases respectively, with 8 bases between them. From germline, CDR1 is SGHKS and CDR2 YYEKEE (reference sequence). The CDR3 loop spans 14 amino acids. DNA of the CDR3: TGTGCCAGCAGCTTGGGAGTGAGAAACACTGAAGCTTTCTTT. Translating it yields CASSLGVRNTEAFF.

This clonotype was picked up many times. The rearrangement uses TRBV6-5 and TRBJ2-3, with TRBD2 matching 8 bases. The length of the CDR3 is 15 residues. V dropped 2 bases and J dropped 0; count of bases not matched to a gene: 1. Germline values: CDR1 MNHEY, CDR2 SVGAGI. The CDR3 region has the DNA TGTGCCAGCAGTTACAGCGGGGGAAGCACAGATACGCAGTATTTT. Amino acid sequence: CASSYSGGSTDTQYF.

The V and J genes are TRBV6-6 and TRBJ2-7; 10 bases line up with TRBD2. CDR3 length equals 14 residues. The germline gives CDR1 MNHNY, CDR2 SVGAGI (reference sequence). V gave up 7 bases and J gave up 5 bases; unmatched junction bases: 8. CDR3 sequence reads: CASMRERGGDEQYF. In DNA, the CDR3 is TGTGCCAGCATGAGGGAGCGGGGGGGTGACGAGCAGTACTTC.

In this sample, this clonotype turned up many times. The chain couples TRBV6-1 to TRBJ2-3; 8 nucleotides agree with TRBD2. Per germline, CDR1 MNHNS and CDR2 SASEGT. The CDR3 extends over 18 amino acids. Germline trimming cut 0 bases from V and 2 bases from J; bases unmatched to any gene: 10. The CDR3 is CASSEALQSGGYTDTQYF. The DNA of the CDR3 is TGTGCCAGCAGTGAAGCGCTTCAGAGCGGGGGCTACACAGATACGCAGTATTTT.

V and J are TRBV5-8 and TRBJ2-3; D assignment may be TRBD1 or TRBD2 (5 bases each). Trimming took 2 bases from V and 2 from J, leaving 18 bases between them. The CDR3 totals 17 residues. Germline V gene data show CDR1 as SGHTS and CDR2 as YDEGEE. The chain's CDR3 is CASSFEGTNVLTDTQYF. The CDR3 nucleotides are TGTGCCAGCAGCTTCGAGGGGACCAACGTCCTCACAGATACGCAGTATTTT.

The chain employs TRBV10-3 and TRBJ1-2; possibly TRBD1 for D (5 bases). The V and J ends lost 10 bases and 4 bases respectively, with 10 bases between them. The germline V gene encodes CDR1 ENHRY and CDR2 SYGVKD. This CDR3 has 11 residues. The CDR3 DNA is TGTGCCACAGGGAATAGCTATGGCTACACCTTC. The encoded protein is CATGNSYGYTF.

Turning to this clonotype: Compared with germline, one end of the junction differs, possibly owing to a read error. Here the CDR3 DNA reads TGCGCCAGCAGCTTGGGGGGCCGGGTGGGGGGGAACTCTGAAGCTTTCTTT. Translated, it gives CASSLGGRVGGNSEAFF. The chain is built from TRBV5-1 and TRBJ1-1; D may be TRBD1 (5 bases). This CDR3 spans 17 amino acids. Germline CDR1 is SGHRS and CDR2 is YFSETQ.

This sequence joins TRBV2 and TRBJ1-3, with TRBD1 as a possible D gene (6 bases). Germline values: CDR1 SNHLY, CDR2 FYNNEI. The CDR3 spans 15 residues. V dropped 3 bases and J dropped 4 bases, with 13 bases sitting between them. CDR3 in DNA: TGTGCCAGCAGTGACCTACAGGGTTCCGGAAACACCATATATTTT. Translated, it gives CASSDLQGSGNTIYF.

This clonotype was seen repeatedly, ten times or more. The CDR3 nucleotides read TGTGCCAGTAGTATCTCAAGGGGGATAATAAAAACTGAAGCTTTCTTT. Its translation: CASSISRGIIKTEAFF. The chain links TRBV19 to TRBJ1-1; possible D gene TRBD1, 6 bases. This CDR3 has 16 amino acids. The V and J ends lost 3 bases and 5 bases respectively, with 19 bases between them. Per the germline V gene, CDR1 is LNHDA and CDR2 is SQIVND (reference sequence).

This clonotype appeared a single time. The V gene is TRBV20-1, the J gene TRBJ2-3; tentatively, D is TRBD2 (6 bases). CDR3 size: 18 residues. The germline CDR1 and CDR2 sequences are DFQATT and SNEGSKA (reference sequence). Trimming took off 0 bases at V and 2 bases at J, with 21 bases between the two ends. The CDR3 region has the DNA TGCAGTGCTAGAGAAGATGAGTGGTCGGAGGGGTACACAGATACGCAGTATTTT. This sequence encodes CSAREDEWSEGYTDTQYF.

The chain employs TRBV7-2 and TRBJ2-3, with 14 bases that match TRBD2. V was pared by 4 bases and J by 4 bases, with 7 bases of the junction left unmatched. The CDR3 runs 17 residues. Germline CDR1 reads SGHTA; CDR2 reads FQGNSA. This CDR3 is CASSSPTSGGGADTQYF. CDR3 bases: TGTGCCAGCAGCTCCCCGACTAGCGGGGGGGGGGCAGATACGCAGTATTTT.

The chain uses TRBV7-9 and TRBJ2-7, with TRBD2 identical over 8 bases. The CDR3 length is 16 residues. Per germline, CDR1 SEHNR and CDR2 FQNEAQ (reference sequence). V shed 1 base and J 3 bases; nucleotides not matched to a gene: 8. The CDR3 sequence is CASSLGPSSGSYEQYF. The CDR3 DNA sequence: TGTGCCAGCAGCTTAGGTCCCTCCAGCGGGAGCTACGAGCAGTACTTC.

In its sample, this clonotype was seen a few times. In DNA, the CDR3 is TGTGCCAGCAGCCCACAGGGTCGGGTCTTGTCTAATTCACCCCTCCACTTT. Amino acid sequence: CASSPQGRVLSNSPLHF. The chain recombines TRBV11-2 with TRBJ1-6; D is perhaps TRBD1 (6 bases). This CDR3 is built from 17 residues. The germline V gene encodes CDR1 SGHAT and CDR2 FQNNGV. V was pared by 5 bases and J by 6 bases, with 20 bases between.

This chain joins TRBV9 and TRBJ2-7; tentatively, D is TRBD2 (6 bases). The CDR3 totals 15 residues. Germline V gives CDR1 SGDLS, CDR2 YYNGEE. V was trimmed by 0 bases and J by 7 bases, leaving 17 bases between them. The CDR3 nucleotides are TGTGCCAGCAGCGTAGCCGGGGGTGGTAAGTTAGAGCAGTACTTC. This encodes CASSVAGGGKLEQYF. The whole variable domain, filled in from reference TRBV9 and TRBJ2-7, reads DSGVTQTPKHLITATGQRVTLRCSPRSGDLSVYWYQQSLDQGLQFLIQYYNGEERAKGNILERFSAQQFPDLHSELNLSSLELGDSALYFCASSVAGGGKLEQYFGPGTRLTVT.

The gene calls are TRBV24-1 and TRBJ2-1; TRBD1 matches 9 bases. This CDR3 spans 16 amino acids. The germline V gene has CDR1 KGHDR and CDR2 SFDVKD. The ends lost 3 bases at V and 7 bases at J; junction bases unmatched: 9. The CDR3: CATSDPGTGSGNEQFF. The CDR3 nucleotides are TGTGCCACCAGTGATCCCGGGACAGGGTCTGGAAATGAGCAGTTCTTC.

The rearrangement links TRBV20-1 to TRBJ2-1, with 9 positions matching TRBD1. Germline CDR1 reads DFQATT; CDR2 reads SNEGSKA (reference sequence). The CDR3 has 14 amino acids. Trimming removed 6 bases from V and 3 bases from J; junction bases left unmatched: 6. The CDR3 here is CSAAGQGSYNEQFF. Written as DNA, the CDR3 is TGCAGTGCCGCCGGACAGGGGAGCTACAATGAGCAGTTCTTC.

The rearrangement links TRBV19 to TRBJ2-3, with D possibly matching TRBD1 (6 bases). The germline CDR1 and CDR2 sequences are LNHDA and SQIVND (reference sequence). V was cut by 4 bases and J by 3 bases, with 14 bases left in between. The CDR3 runs 15 residues. The CDR3 DNA sequence: TGTGCCAGTAGTACATGGACAGACCAGACAGATACGCAGTATTTT. It codes for CASSTWTDQTDTQYF.

The chain is built from TRBV20-1 and TRBJ2-7, with D possibly matching TRBD2 (6 bases). The length of the CDR3 is 15 residues. CDR1 is DFQATT and CDR2 is SNEGSKA in the germline V gene (reference sequence). Trimming stripped 2 bases from V and 0 bases from J, with 14 bases between. CDR3 nucleotides: TGCAGTGCTAGACCGGGGACCGGGAGCTCCTACGAGCAGTACTTC. As protein: CSARPGTGSSYEQYF.